This TCR beta chain was sequenced in a study of spatial heterogeneity in lung cancer. Study context: Raw reads showed each unique TCR and UMI combination turning up more than ten times on average. The study, taken as a whole, reports: Ubiquitous expanded tumor TCRs appeared in blood more at resection than follow-up.

The time point denotes: sample taken at primary tumor resection. Researchers sequenced whole RNA taken from tumor, nontumor lung or frozen PBMC without sorting. V lost 5 bases, J lost 8 bases, and 16 bases lay in between. The CDR3 has 14 amino acids. The V gene's germline CDR1 is SGHTA and CDR2 FQGNSA. This clonotype was observed at least ten times. As yet, its antigen is unknown. The study tagged each TCR cDNA molecule with a unique molecular identifier. Using its own MiXCR run on the 5' RACE reads, TCRdb lists one record per CDR3 protein. This sample yields fewer than 45,000 distinct CDR3 sequences, of which approximately 6.8% are seen a single time; approximately 30% belongs to the top ten.

The chain uses TRBV7-2 and TRBJ2-1; D gene uncertain. The TCR sequence derives from a female donor with early-stage non-small cell lung cancer. The specimen was PBMCs, collected at surgery. The CDR3 spells CASSPGLREDEQFF. In nucleotides, the CDR3 is TGTGCCAGCAGCCCGGGTCTTCGAGAGGATGAGCAGTTCTTC.